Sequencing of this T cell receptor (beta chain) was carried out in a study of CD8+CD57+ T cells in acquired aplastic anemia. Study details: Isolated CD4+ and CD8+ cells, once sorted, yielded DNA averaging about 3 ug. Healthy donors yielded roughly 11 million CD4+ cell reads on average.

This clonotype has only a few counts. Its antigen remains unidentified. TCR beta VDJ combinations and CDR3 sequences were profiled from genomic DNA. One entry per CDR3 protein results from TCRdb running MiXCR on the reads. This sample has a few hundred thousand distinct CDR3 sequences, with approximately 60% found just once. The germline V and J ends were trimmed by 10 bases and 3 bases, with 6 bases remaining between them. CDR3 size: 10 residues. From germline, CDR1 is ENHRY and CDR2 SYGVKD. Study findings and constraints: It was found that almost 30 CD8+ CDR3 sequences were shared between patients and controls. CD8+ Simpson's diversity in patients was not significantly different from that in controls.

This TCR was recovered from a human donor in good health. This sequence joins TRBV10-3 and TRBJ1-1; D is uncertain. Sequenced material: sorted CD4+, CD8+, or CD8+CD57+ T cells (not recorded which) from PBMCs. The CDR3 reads CATRDTEAFF. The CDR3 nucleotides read TGTGCCACACGAGACACTGAAGCTTTCTTT.